The 25 T cell receptor beta chains in this list originate from one sample, sequenced in a study of blood T cell repertoires in COVID-19. Sequencing used immunoSEQ multiplex PCR; TCRdb keeps in-frame clones, though not all of them. The sample holds about 400,000 clones, around 87% seen once. The specimen sequenced was peripheral blood. The receptors here all came from a human donor in a cohort sampled during active COVID-19.

This chain links TRBV13 with TRBJ1-5, with TRBD1 identical over 9 bases. Germline assignment: CDR1 PRHDT and CDR2 FYEKMQ (reference sequence). The trim removed 5 bases at V and 5 bases at J, leaving 10 bases unmatched. The CDR3 consists of 16 residues. Here the CDR3 reads CASSNEQGAQDQPQHF. The CDR3 nucleotides read TGTGCCAGCAGCAATGAACAGGGGGCGCAGGATCAGCCCCAGCATTTT.

This clone was seen only once. The gene calls are TRBV18 and TRBJ2-5, with 7 bases lining up with TRBD2. The CDR3 is 14 residues long. Germline CDR1 is KGHSH and CDR2 is LQKENI. V lost 6 bases, J lost 3 bases, and 7 bases stayed unmatched. CDR3 nucleotide sequence: TGTGCCAGCTCCCAAAGACTAGCCGAAGAGACCCAGTACTTC. Protein: CASSQRLAEETQYF.

The chain couples TRBV6-5 to TRBJ1-1; D remains unclear. This CDR3 has 16 amino acids. Looked up from germline, CDR1 is MNHEY and CDR2 is SVGAGI. V lost 4 bases to trimming and J lost 2 bases, with 17 bases between them. The CDR3 bases are TGTGCCAGCAGTTCAGCGGGCTCCCAATTTAACACTGAAGCTTTCTTT. Translation: CASSSAGSQFNTEAFF.

The chain links TRBV30 to TRBJ1-6; no clear D gene. Germline-derived CDR1 and CDR2 are GTSNPN and SVGIG (reference sequence). The germline V and J ends were trimmed by 0 bases and 6 bases, with 12 bases remaining between them. The CDR3 spans 15 residues. The CDR3 spells CAWSVSTGSNSPLHF. In nucleotides, the CDR3 is TGTGCCTGGAGTGTATCCACGGGAAGTAATTCACCCCTCCACTTT.

The rearrangement joins TRBV30 to TRBJ1-5, with D possibly matching TRBD1 (5 bases). The CDR3 is made up of 13 amino acids. Germline V gene lookup returns CDR1 GTSNPN and CDR2 SVGIG (reference sequence). The ends were cut back, 0 bases at V and 3 bases at J, with 6 bases in the middle. The CDR3 is CAWSVGVNQPQHF. In DNA form, the CDR3 reads TGTGCCTGGAGTGTAGGGGTCAATCAGCCCCAGCATTTT.

The chain couples TRBV10-3 to TRBJ2-7; TRBD2 aligns across 8 bases. V lost 5 bases to trimming and J lost 3 bases; unmatched junction nucleotides: 6. The CDR3 is made up of 14 amino acids. Germline-derived CDR1 and CDR2 are ENHRY and SYGVKD. The CDR3, as DNA: TGTGCCATCAGTCTTAGCGGGACCGACTACGAGCAGTACTTC. Its translation is CAISLSGTDYEQYF.

The chain combines TRBV3-1 (or the pseudogene TRBV3-2) with TRBJ2-2; D is perhaps TRBD2 (5 bases). Germline lookup yields CDR1 LGHDT and CDR2 YNNKEL (reference sequence). The CDR3 covers 15 residues. V was trimmed by 4 bases and J by 3 bases, leaving 12 bases between them. Here the CDR3 DNA reads TGTGCCAGCAGCCCAAACGGGGTTTACACCGGGGAGCTGTTTTTT. This encodes CASSPNGVYTGELFF.

This chain joins TRBV30 and TRBJ2-2; tentative D call: TRBD2 (5 bases). Germline V CDR1 and CDR2: GTSNPN, SVGIG (reference sequence). This CDR3 contains 17 residues. V was cut by 0 bases and J by 0 bases, with 14 bases left in between. The CDR3 DNA reads TGTGCCTGGAGTGTACCTAGAGGGTCAGCGAACACCGGGGAGCTGTTTTTT. Residues: CAWSVPRGSANTGELFF.

This clone showed up just once. V is TRBV29-1 and J is TRBJ1-1, with D hard to call. Germline CDR1 is SQVTM and CDR2 is ANQGSEA. The CDR3 covers 11 residues. V lost 4 bases, J lost 5 bases, and 8 bases lay in between. The CDR3 nucleotides are TGCAGCGTTGTCCGGGGTACTGAAGCTTTCTTT. It codes for CSVVRGTEAFF.

Regarding this clone: The same CDR3 also results from other DNA sequences found in this sample. The rearrangement uses TRBV6-1 and TRBJ2-3; 11 bases are shared with TRBD1. This CDR3 contains 17 residues. Germline V gene data show CDR1 as MNHNS and CDR2 as SASEGT. J was trimmed by 1 base and V by 2 bases; bases with no gene match: 5. The CDR3 loop is CASSEPPGQGGTDTQYF. In DNA form, the CDR3 reads TGTGCCAGCAGTGAACCGCCGGGACAGGGGGGCACAGATACGCAGTATTTT.

The chain joins TRBV5-4 to TRBJ2-5; D is undetermined. This CDR3 spans 14 amino acids. The germline V gene has CDR1 SGHNT and CDR2 YYREEE (reference sequence). V shed 3 bases and J shed 1 base, with 10 bases lying between them. The DNA for the CDR3 is TGTGCCAGCAGCTCGAGGAATAGCCAAGAGACCCAGTACTTC. It is translated as CASSSRNSQETQYF.

The chain combines TRBV6-5 with TRBJ2-5; D not certain. V lost 5 bases to trimming and J lost 4 bases, with 11 bases between them. The CDR3 has 13 amino acids. Per the germline V gene, CDR1 is MNHEY and CDR2 is SVGAGI. The CDR3 nucleotides are TGTGCCAGCAGTCTGAACATTGGAGAGACCCAGTACTTC. Amino acid sequence: CASSLNIGETQYF.

This sequence joins TRBV6-5 and TRBJ1-1; D is possibly TRBD1 (5 bases). The CDR3 runs 14 residues. The germline V and J ends were trimmed by 8 bases and 3 bases, with 16 bases remaining between them. Germline values: CDR1 MNHEY, CDR2 SVGAGI. CDR3: CASRPGLRDTEAFF. The CDR3 DNA is TGTGCCAGCCGCCCAGGGCTAAGGGACACTGAAGCTTTCTTT.

This clone was seen at least ten times. The V call is TRBV11-2, the J call TRBJ2-1; TRBD2 matches 9 bases. V shed 3 bases, J shed 12 bases, and the junction held 9 bases outside the gene matches. From germline, CDR1 is SGHAT and CDR2 FQNNGV. This CDR3 spans 14 amino acids. DNA of the CDR3: TGTGCCAGCAGCTTTGGTGGCGGGGGGGTAGGGCAGTTCTTC. Residues: CASSFGGGGVGQFF. The variable domain in full, completed from reference TRBV11-2 and TRBJ2-1, reads EAGVAQSPRYKIIEKRQSVAFWCNPISGHATLYWYQQILGQGPKLLIQFQNNGVVDDSQLPKDRFSAERLKGVDSTLKIQPAKLEDSAVYLCASSFGGGGVGQFFGPGTRLTVL.

The chain links TRBV3-1 (or the pseudogene TRBV3-2) to TRBJ1-2; 8 bases fit TRBD1. Trimming took 1 base from V and 8 from J; bases not matched to a gene: 6. The CDR3 extends over 14 amino acids. Germline V gene lookup returns CDR1 LGHDT and CDR2 YNNKEL (reference sequence). CDR3 region: CASSQVSDRGGYTF. CDR3 bases: TGTGCCAGCAGCCAAGTTTCCGACAGGGGAGGCTACACCTTC.

The chain recombines TRBV3-1 (or the pseudogene TRBV3-2) with TRBJ1-6; TRBD1 is a possible D gene (6 bases). V was trimmed by 1 base and J by 2 bases, leaving 18 bases between them. The CDR3 extends over 19 amino acids. Germline loops: CDR1 LGHDT, CDR2 YNNKEL (reference sequence). CDR3 amino acids: CASSQVMAGGVAYNSPLHF. DNA of the CDR3: TGTGCCAGCAGCCAAGTCATGGCGGGGGGCGTCGCCTATAATTCACCCCTCCACTTT.

The rearrangement links TRBV7-9 to TRBJ1-2; TRBD1 agrees at 7 bases. Germline V gives CDR1 SEHNR, CDR2 FQNEAQ (reference sequence). V lost 3 bases, J lost 7 bases, and 5 bases stayed unmatched. The CDR3 loop spans 13 amino acids. The CDR3 protein is CASSLGQKSGYTF. The CDR3 nucleotides are TGTGCCAGCAGCTTGGGACAGAAGAGTGGCTACACCTTC.

In its sample, this clone was seen once. This chain connects TRBV2 to TRBJ2-5; perhaps TRBD2 as D (7 bases). The V gene's germline CDR1 is SNHLY and CDR2 FYNNEI. V was pared by 7 bases and J by 2 bases, with 17 bases between. CDR3 length: 15 residues. This CDR3 is CASTNTGGRQETQYF. DNA of the CDR3: TGTGCCAGCACCAACACGGGGGGCAGACAAGAGACCCAGTACTTC.

The chain carries TRBV18 and TRBJ2-2, with D unresolved. CDR3 length: 17 amino acids. Germline lookup yields CDR1 KGHSH and CDR2 LQKENI. Trimming cost V 0 bases and J 1 base, with 12 bases left between them. CDR3 nucleotides: TGTGCCAGCTCACCACCGGAAACTATGATGAACACCGGGGAGCTGTTTTTT. It encodes CASSPPETMMNTGELFF.

Only one count was recorded for this clone. This chain uses TRBV18 with TRBJ1-2; D is uncertain. The CDR3 is made up of 13 amino acids. Between the trimmed V and J ends, which lost 1 base and 6 bases, there was a span of 9 bases. The V gene's germline CDR1 is KGHSH and CDR2 LQKENI. CDR3 residues: CASSPRPGDGYTF. The CDR3 DNA reads as TGTGCCAGCTCACCACGGCCCGGGGATGGCTACACCTTC. Complete variable domain (other parts from reference TRBV18 and TRBJ1-2): NAGVMQNPRHLVRRRGQEARLRCSPMKGHSHVYWYRQLPEEGLKFMVYLQKENIIDESGMPKERFSAEFPKEGPSILRIQQVVRGDSAAYFCASSPRPGDGYTFGSGTRLTVV.

The chain joins TRBV11-2 to TRBJ1-5, with 7 bases that match TRBD1. The ends lost 5 bases at V and 6 bases at J; junction bases unmatched: 13. The CDR3 spans 16 residues. Per germline, CDR1 SGHAT and CDR2 FQNNGV. The CDR3 reads CASSAIVGGRGQPQHF. The CDR3 DNA is TGTGCCAGCAGCGCAATAGTAGGGGGCCGGGGTCAGCCCCAGCATTTT.

The CDR3 nucleotides read TGTGCCAGCAGCACCGAGACAGGGAACTATGGCTACACCTTC. Protein: CASSTETGNYGYTF. This chain links TRBV9 with TRBJ1-2; TRBD1 matches at 7 bases. This CDR3 has 14 residues. The ends lost 4 bases at V and 2 bases at J; junction bases unmatched: 5. Per the germline V gene, CDR1 is SGDLS and CDR2 is YYNGEE.

This chain uses TRBV2 with TRBJ1-4; D perhaps matches TRBD1 (6 bases). The CDR3 length is 11 residues. CDR1 SNHLY and CDR2 FYNNEI come from the germline V gene. Trimming took off 6 bases at V and 12 bases at J, with 11 bases between the two ends. CDR3 bases: TGTGCCAGCAGGGTTAAGGGGGAACTGTTTTTT. Amino acid sequence: CASRVKGELFF.

The chain joins TRBV3-1 (or the pseudogene TRBV3-2) to TRBJ2-2; D uncertain. Trimming removed 0 bases at V and 6 bases at J, with 8 bases between. CDR1 is LGHDT and CDR2 is YNNKEL in the germline V gene (reference sequence). The CDR3 extends over 14 amino acids. CDR3 residues: CASSQELGAGELFF. CDR3 in DNA: TGTGCCAGCAGCCAAGAACTTGGTGCCGGGGAGCTGTTTTTT.

The gene calls are TRBV10-3 and TRBJ1-1; a weak D match, TRBD1 (6 bases). This CDR3 is built from 16 residues. The ends were cut back, 2 bases at V and 2 bases at J, with 15 bases in the middle. Per germline, CDR1 ENHRY and CDR2 SYGVKD. The CDR3 sequence: CAISEVQGRANTEAFF. CDR3 coding DNA: TGTGCCATCAGTGAGGTACAGGGCCGCGCTAACACTGAAGCTTTCTTT.